The next 9 T cell receptor beta chains were all read from a single sample in a study of cytomegalovirus exposure and HLA in healthy donors. Use of 60 Vbeta and 13 Jbeta primers characterized the PCR. Produced via immunoSEQ multiplex PCR; TCRdb's table is partial and in-frame only. The table records 90,000 to 95,000 clones, around 84% of them present only once. Sequencing used PBMCs. The source of these receptors is a man younger than 30 in good health and CMV-seronegative.

Here the CDR3 reads CASSLGALNSNQPQHF. CDR3 DNA: TGTGCCAGCAGCTTGGGGGCACTCAATAGCAATCAGCCCCAGCATTTT. The V and J genes are TRBV5-8 and TRBJ1-5; D not resolved. Per germline, CDR1 SGHTS and CDR2 YDEGEE. Trimming took 0 bases from V and 0 from J, leaving 10 bases between them. The CDR3 is made up of 16 amino acids.

There are a few counts of this clone. This sequence joins TRBV10-2 and TRBJ1-6; no firm D call. This CDR3 spans 13 amino acids. Trimming stripped 2 bases from V and 8 bases from J, with 7 bases between. Per germline, CDR1 WSHSY and CDR2 SAAADI. The CDR3 DNA sequence: TGCGCCAGCAGTGAGATGAGGTATTCACCCCTCCACTTT. Translated: CASSEMRYSPLHF.

The V gene is TRBV6-5, the J gene TRBJ2-7; tentative D call: TRBD1 (6 bases). CDR3 size: 14 residues. Deletions cut 2 bases from V and 4 bases from J, with 12 bases between. CDR1 is MNHEY and CDR2 is SVGAGI in the germline V gene. The CDR3: CASSYQLGGYEQYF. In DNA form, the CDR3 reads TGTGCCAGCAGTTACCAGCTAGGGGGTTACGAGCAGTACTTC.

The table lists this clone with a few counts. The gene calls are TRBV9 and TRBJ2-7, with 11 bases that match TRBD2. Germline values: CDR1 SGDLS, CDR2 YYNGEE. Germline trimming cut 0 bases from V and 3 bases from J; bases unmatched to any gene: 2. CDR3 size: 15 residues. The CDR3 nucleotides read TGTGCCAGCAGCGTAGCTAGCGGGGGGCACTACGAGCAGTACTTC. It codes for CASSVASGGHYEQYF. Based on the CDR3 plus reference TRBV9 and TRBJ2-7, the full variable domain is DSGVTQTPKHLITATGQRVTLRCSPRSGDLSVYWYQQSLDQGLQFLIQYYNGEERAKGNILERFSAQQFPDLHSELNLSSLELGDSALYFCASSVASGGHYEQYFGPGTRLTVT.

The chain has TRBV6-5 and TRBJ1-3, with 7 nucleotides matching TRBD1. Trimming cost V 7 bases and J 2 bases; bases outside gene matches: 8. This CDR3 region has 15 residues. CDR1 is MNHEY, CDR2 SVGAGI, per germline. The CDR3 sequence: CASIRDRGPGNTIYF. The CDR3 coding sequence is TGTGCCAGCATCCGGGACAGAGGCCCTGGAAACACCATATATTTT.

This rearrangement joins TRBV6-5 to TRBJ1-1; TRBD1 matches 9 bases. The CDR3 spans 16 residues. In germline, CDR1 is MNHEY, CDR2 SVGAGI. The V segment lost 2 bases and the J segment 1 base; nucleotides outside the gene matches: 5. CDR3 DNA sequence: TGTGCCAGCAGTTACGATTCGGGACAGGGGAACACTGAAGCTTTCTTT. Translated: CASSYDSGQGNTEAFF.

This clone was counted only a few times. This sequence joins TRBV14 and TRBJ1-1; D is unclear. This CDR3 is 15 amino acids long. Per the germline V gene, CDR1 is SGHDN and CDR2 is FVKESK. The V gene lost 1 base and the J gene lost 1 base, with 10 bases spanning the gap. CDR3 loop: CASSQVAGSNTEAFF. The DNA of the CDR3 is TGTGCCAGCAGCCAAGTAGCTGGGTCGAACACTGAAGCTTTCTTT.

The chain's CDR3 is CASSLNSEKGINIQYF. Here the CDR3 DNA reads TGCGCCAGCAGCTTGAACAGTGAAAAGGGGATAAACATTCAGTACTTC. V and J are TRBV5-1 and TRBJ2-4; tentative D call: TRBD1 (5 bases). With 1 base removed from V and 6 bases from J, the gap between germline ends came to 17 bases. The CDR3 contains 16 residues. Germline CDR1 reads SGHRS; CDR2 reads YFSETQ.

The V call is TRBV13, the J call TRBJ1-2; perhaps TRBD1 as D (5 bases). The CDR3 loop spans 15 amino acids. Germline CDR1 PRHDT, CDR2 FYEKMQ (reference sequence). Trimming took 4 bases from V and 2 from J, leaving 14 bases between them. The CDR3 spells CASSSYLQENYGYTF. As DNA, the CDR3 is TGTGCCAGCAGCTCCTACTTACAGGAGAACTATGGCTACACCTTC.